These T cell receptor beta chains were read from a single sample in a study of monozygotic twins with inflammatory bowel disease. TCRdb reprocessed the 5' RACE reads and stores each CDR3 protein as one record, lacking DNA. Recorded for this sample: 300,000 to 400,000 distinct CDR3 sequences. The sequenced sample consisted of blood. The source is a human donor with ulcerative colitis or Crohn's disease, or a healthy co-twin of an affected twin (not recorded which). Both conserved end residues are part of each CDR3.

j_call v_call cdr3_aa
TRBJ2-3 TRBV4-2 CASSQRTGDTDTQYF
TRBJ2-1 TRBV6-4 CASSDSRVNEQFF
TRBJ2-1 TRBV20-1 CSAPKNNEQFF
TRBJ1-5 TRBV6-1 CASGFGGADQPQHF
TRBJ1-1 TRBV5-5 CASSLRGKNTEAFF
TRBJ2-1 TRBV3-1 CASSQVLAGRNEQFF
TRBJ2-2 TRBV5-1 CASSFAGGSTGELFF
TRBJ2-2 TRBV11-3 CASSLDGLAGATGELFF
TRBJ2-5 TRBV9 CASSGYLGLAGVSIETQYF
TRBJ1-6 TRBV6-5 CASSYRTRINSPLHF